This T cell receptor (beta chain) originates from a study of shared clonotypes between healthy human individuals. Some clones are missing from TCRdb's copy, which holds only in-frame ones; the method was immunoSEQ multiplex PCR. Of nearly 750,000 clones in the sample, 55% to 80% were seen once. Overall study results and limits: Clonotypes shared by all four donors outscored non-shared clonotypes in generation probability.

A remark on this clone: Its target is unknown. A much larger clone lies one base from this, so it may be a read error. The same CDR3 can be traced to other DNA sequences in this sample.

V gave up 5 bases and J gave up 4 bases, with 9 bases separating them. This CDR3 region has 13 residues. Germline-derived CDR1 and CDR2 are SGHTA and FQGNSA. The specimen sequenced was memory CD4+ T cells sorted from blood. Subset specified: CD45RA-negative fraction. The clonotype originates from a woman in her thirties in good health. The chain links TRBV7-2 to TRBJ1-5; no clear D. In DNA, the CDR3 is TGTGCCAGCAGCCCGGACGGTAATCAGCCCCAGCATTTT. Amino acid sequence: CASSPDGNQPQHF. Full variable domain (rest looked up from reference TRBV7-2 and TRBJ1-5): GAGVSQSPSNKVTEKGKDVELRCDPISGHTALYWYRQSLGQGLEFLIYFQGNSAPDKSGLPSDRFSAERTGGSVSTLTIQRTQQEDSAVYLCASSPDGNQPQHFGDGTRLSIL.